The present T cell receptor (beta chain) was sequenced within a study of T-cell memory formation after mild COVID-19. About the study: TCR clusters were mostly confined to one donor each.

TCRdb redid the calling of the 5' RACE reads with MiXCR, one entry per CDR3 protein. The sample records about 430,000 distinct CDR3 sequences, roughly a quarter being singletons. The specimen was PBMCs or a T cell subset sorted from them (not recorded which). The sequence derives from an adult woman who had mild COVID-19 (a few samples of this study predate the infection). Cell type and time point are not known.

The CDR3 here is CSARSPAGETDTQYF. The CDR3 region has the DNA TGCAGTGCTCGATCCCCAGCGGGAGAGACAGATACGCAGTATTTT. The rearrangement joins TRBV20-1 to TRBJ2-3, with 8 positions matching TRBD2. There are 15 residues in the CDR3. The V segment lost 5 bases and the J segment 3 bases; nucleotides outside the gene matches: 10. Germline V gene sequence: CDR1 DFQATT, CDR2 SNEGSKA (reference sequence).